A selection of T cell receptor beta chains follows, all from one sample in a study of blood T cells in healthy people across ages. Each CDR3 protein gets one entry after TCRdb re-called the 5' RACE reads with MiXCR. The repertoire includes over a million distinct CDR3 sequences, around 27% of them detected once, and 0.65% to 0.75% sits in the top ten. These data are also associated with another study on T cells of mothers and their children.

Material: blood. The source of these receptors is a girl aged 2 to 9 in good health. Both conserved end residues are part of each CDR3. A D gene is named only where the DNA matches it firmly. Expanded clones get a size class; other rows say once, few or many, or leave the size out.

D,length,V,J,size,CDR3,DNA
-,15,TRBV5-4,TRBJ2-1,-,CASSLGGLGGNEQFF,TGTGCCAGCAGCTTGGGCGGTTTAGGAGGCAATGAGCAGTTCTTC
-,14,TRBV25-1,TRBJ2-5,few,CASSDKRGPETQYF,TGTGCCAGCAGTGATAAGAGGGGTCCGGAGACCCAGTACTTC
TRBD2,22,TRBV12-5,TRBJ2-1,few,CASGLGSGKGGGEISSYNEQFF,TGTGCTAGTGGTTTAGGGAGCGGGAAGGGTGGTGGGGAGATCAGCTCCTACAATGAGCAGTTCTTC
TRBD2,14,TRBV7-9,TRBJ2-5,-,CASSLGGGTITQYF,TGTGCCAGCAGCTTAGGGGGGGGGACTATTACCCAGTACTTC
-,15,TRBV3-1,TRBJ2-1,-,CASSQIGGGYNEQFF,TGTGCCAGCAGCCAAATTGGGGGAGGATACAATGAGCAGTTCTTC
-,13,TRBV20-1,TRBJ2-5,few,CSARDLDGETQYF,TGCAGTGCTAGAGATCTGGACGGGGAGACCCAGTACTTC
TRBD1,19,TRBV4-1,TRBJ1-5,many,CASSQDIFPGQGSNQPQHF,TGCGCCAGCAGCCAAGACATTTTTCCGGGACAGGGCAGCAATCAGCCCCAGCATTTT
TRBD1,15,TRBV5-5,TRBJ1-1,-,CASSLATGTFTEAFF,TGTGCCAGCAGCTTGGCGACAGGGACGTTCACTGAAGCTTTCTTT
-,15,TRBV2,TRBJ2-5,-,CASRALLSRDVTQYF,TGTGCCAGCAGGGCCCTCCTATCGAGGGACGTGACCCAGTACTTC
TRBD1,14,TRBV7-9,TRBJ1-2,few,CASSSTGANYGYTF,TGTGCCAGCAGCTCTACAGGGGCCAACTATGGCTACACCTTC
-,15,TRBV10-3,TRBJ2-5,-,CAIRDPKTGQETQYF,TGTGCCATCAGAGACCCAAAGACTGGCCAAGAGACCCAGTACTTC
TRBD2,15,TRBV24-1,TRBJ2-3,-,CATSQPGLGTDTQYF,TGTGCCACCAGCCAGCCGGGACTAGGTACAGATACGCAGTATTTT
-,15,TRBV12-5,TRBJ1-1,-,CASGPRQTMNTEAFF,TGTGCTAGTGGTCCCCGACAGACCATGAACACTGAAGCTTTCTTT
-,13,TRBV28,TRBJ1-1,-,CASSLAWTGEAFF,TGTGCCAGCAGTTTGGCGTGGACGGGGGAAGCTTTCTTT
-,11,TRBV29-1,TRBJ2-7,-,CSVYINYEQYF,TGCAGCGTTTATATCAACTACGAGCAGTACTTC
-,14,TRBV28,TRBJ2-7,few,CASSSGEEGAEQYF,TGTGCCAGCAGCTCCGGTGAGGAGGGAGCGGAGCAGTACTTC
-,18,TRBV2,TRBJ2-4,-,CASSPIPTGELAKNIQYF,TGTGCCAGCAGCCCCATCCCCACAGGCGAGCTAGCCAAAAACATTCAGTACTTC
-,16,TRBV9,TRBJ2-2,-,CASSSQMGPATGELFF,TGTGCCAGCAGCTCCCAAATGGGGCCTGCCACCGGGGAGCTGTTTTTT
-,13,TRBV29-1,TRBJ1-4,-,CSVLSDSNEKLFF,TGCAGCGTTCTATCGGACAGTAATGAAAAACTGTTTTTT
-,13,TRBV20-1,TRBJ1-2,few,CSASPTGTYGYTF,TGCAGTGCTAGTCCGACAGGAACCTATGGCTACACCTTT
TRBD2,18,TRBV7-2,TRBJ2-3,few,CASSLGLAGAPSTDTQYF,TGTGCCAGCAGCTTAGGACTAGCGGGCGCTCCTAGCACAGATACGCAGTATTTT
-,14,TRBV7-9,TRBJ1-3,-,CASSLLSNGNTIYF,TGTGCCAGCAGCTTATTGTCCAATGGAAACACCATATATTTT
TRBD1,14,TRBV20-1,TRBJ2-5,few,CSATVSQGSGTQYF,TGCAGTGCGACTGTGTCACAGGGGAGTGGGACCCAGTACTTC
TRBD1,15,TRBV18,TRBJ2-1,-,CASSLRQGEGNEQFF,TGTGCCAGCTCACTCCGACAGGGCGAGGGCAATGAGCAGTTCTTC
-,12,TRBV7-9,TRBJ1-6,-,CASSVPDSPLHF,TGTGCCAGCAGTGTGCCAGATTCACCCCTCCACTTT
-,16,TRBV12-5,TRBJ2-1,few,CASGLVVEVFYNEQFF,TGTGCTAGTGGTTTGGTAGTTGAAGTCTTCTACAATGAGCAGTTCTTC
-,16,TRBV7-9,TRBJ2-1,few,CASTGRAERKSNEQFF,TGTGCCAGCACCGGTCGGGCAGAAAGGAAGTCGAATGAGCAGTTCTTC
TRBD1,14,TRBV27,TRBJ1-1,few,CASSRDRLNTEAFF,TGTGCCAGCAGCCGGGACAGATTGAACACTGAAGCTTTCTTT
TRBD2,18,TRBV12-3/TRBV12-4,TRBJ2-3,-,CASSLFGGGSTIADTQYF,TGTGCCAGCAGTTTATTTGGGGGAGGGTCCACAATCGCAGATACGCAGTATTTT
TRBD2,16,TRBV9,TRBJ2-1,many,CASSVDGSGGEDEQFF,TGTGCCAGCAGCGTAGATGGTAGCGGGGGGGAGGATGAGCAGTTCTTC
TRBD1,15,TRBV7-9,TRBJ2-5,-,CASSPRGQLQETQYF,TGTGCCAGCAGCCCCAGGGGACAGCTGCAAGAGACCCAGTACTTC
-,13,TRBV6-5,TRBJ2-5,-,CASSYGVRGTQYF,TGTGCCAGCAGTTACGGGGTCAGGGGGACCCAGTACTTC
TRBD1,15,TRBV27,TRBJ2-7,few,CASSFSTGGLYEQYF,TGTGCCAGCAGTTTCTCGACAGGGGGCCTCTACGAGCAGTACTTC
-,12,TRBV27,TRBJ2-1,few,CTSSPGYNEQFF,TGTACCAGCAGTCCGGGCTACAATGAGCAGTTCTTC
-,13,TRBV20-1,TRBJ2-7,-,CSASGSLPTEQYF,TGCAGTGCTAGCGGGAGCCTCCCGACCGAGCAGTACTTC
TRBD1,15,TRBV20-1,TRBJ2-3,-,CSARDRDRRTDTQYF,TGCAGTGCTAGAGACCGGGACAGGCGCACAGATACGCAGTATTTT
TRBD2,19,TRBV4-2,TRBJ2-3,-,CASSPQGGTSGRATDTQYF,TGTGCCAGCAGCCCCCAAGGGGGAACTAGCGGGAGGGCCACGGATACGCAGTATTTT
TRBD2,15,TRBV3-1,TRBJ2-1,-,CASSQELAGGNEQFF,TGTGCCAGCAGCCAAGAACTAGCGGGGGGGAATGAGCAGTTCTTC
-,13,TRBV5-1,TRBJ1-1,-,CASSLGHNTEAFF,TGTGCCAGCAGCTTGGGACACAACACTGAAGCTTTCTTT
-,14,TRBV12-3/TRBV12-4,TRBJ2-7,few,CASSRGVTAYEQYF,TGTGCCAGCTCCCGCGGGGTCACCGCGTACGAGCAGTACTTC
TRBD2,15,TRBV18,TRBJ2-1,-,CASSPGGGAFNEQFF,TGTGCCAGCTCACCGGGCGGGGGGGCCTTCAATGAGCAGTTCTTC
-,15,TRBV13,TRBJ2-1,-,CASSPTRPTYNEQFF,TGTGCCAGCAGCCCCACTAGACCTACCTACAATGAGCAGTTCTTC
TRBD2,16,TRBV29-1,TRBJ2-4,-,CSVWPSGNLAKNIQYF,TGCAGCGTTTGGCCTAGCGGAAATCTAGCCAAAAACATTCAATACTTC
TRBD1,12,TRBV29-1,TRBJ1-1,-,CSSDRLNTEAFF,TGCAGCTCGGACAGGCTGAACACTGAAGCTTTCTTT
TRBD1,17,TRBV20-1,TRBJ2-3,few,CSARGQGRFMITDTQYF,TGCAGTGCTAGAGGACAGGGGAGGTTTATGATCACAGATACGCAGTATTTT
TRBD2,17,TRBV6-6,TRBJ2-2,few,CASSYVWVGTSTGELFF,TGTGCCAGCAGTTACGTTTGGGTGGGGACTAGTACCGGGGAGCTGTTTTTT
TRBD1,15,TRBV27,TRBJ1-4,-,CASRTNRGLGEKLFF,TGTGCCAGCAGGACGAACAGGGGGCTGGGTGAAAAACTGTTTTTT
TRBD2,16,TRBV20-1,TRBJ2-1,few,CSAPNSGTSNWNEQFF,TGCAGTGCCCCAAACTCCGGGACTAGCAATTGGAATGAGCAGTTCTTC
TRBD1,18,TRBV12-3/TRBV12-4,TRBJ1-1,few,CASSPLLWGQSKNTEAFF,TGTGCCAGCAGCCCGCTCCTTTGGGGACAGAGCAAGAACACTGAAGCTTTCTTT
-,14,TRBV20-1,TRBJ2-2,few,CSARGSANTGELFF,TGCAGTGCTAGGGGATCAGCGAACACCGGGGAGCTGTTTTTT
-,14,TRBV20-1,TRBJ1-1,few,CSAPHHTANTEAFF,TGCAGTGCACCCCATCACACAGCGAACACTGAAGCTTTCTTT
TRBD2,15,TRBV5-1,TRBJ2-5,-,CASSLTSGVRNEQLF,TGCGCCAGCAGCCTGACTAGCGGGGTGCGCAATGAGCAGCTCTTC
TRBD1,13,TRBV7-2,TRBJ2-2,-,CATSLQGAGELFF,TGTGCCACCTCACTTCAGGGGGCTGGGGAGCTGTTTTTT
-,16,TRBV21-1,TRBJ1-3,few,CASSKDRVSSGNTIYF,TGTGCCAGCAGCAAAGACAGGGTTTCTTCTGGAAACACCATATATTTT
TRBD2,16,TRBV4-2,TRBJ2-5,-,CASSQDNSGEEETQYF,TGTGCCAGCAGCCAAGATAATAGCGGGGAAGAAGAGACCCAGTACTTC
TRBD1,16,TRBV7-3,TRBJ1-2,-,CASSLGQGARNYGYTF,TGTGCCAGCAGCCTGGGACAGGGGGCGCGCAACTATGGCTACACCTTC
TRBD2,17,TRBV7-2,TRBJ2-5,-,CASSAPGLARNLETQYF,TGTGCCAGCAGCGCTCCGGGACTAGCGCGAAATTTAGAGACCCAGTACTTC
-,18,TRBV28,TRBJ2-3,-,CASSLWSFTVNPTDTQYF,TGTGCCAGCAGTTTATGGTCTTTTACCGTGAACCCAACAGATACGCAGTATTTT
-,12,TRBV29-1,TRBJ2-7,few,CSAAEAAYEQYF,TGCAGCGCCGCCGAGGCAGCGTACGAGCAGTACTTC